A single sample gave rise to the 24 T cell receptor beta chains below, sequenced in a study of cytotoxic CD8 clonotypes in ibrutinib-treated CLL. Using immunoSEQ multiplex PCR, the repertoire was profiled, and TCRdb retains in-frame clones only, with some absent. The table shows 150,000 to 200,000 clones, with 70% to 90% occurring only once. This specimen was PBMCs, taken at disease progression, from a patient treated with ibrutinib. These receptors were taken from a human donor with chronic lymphocytic leukemia.

This sequence joins TRBV15 and TRBJ1-2, with TRBD1 matching 7 bases. The germline CDR1 and CDR2 sequences are LNHNV and YYDKDF (reference sequence). The V segment lost 6 bases and the J segment 3 bases; nucleotides outside the gene matches: 10. The CDR3 has 15 amino acids. The DNA for the CDR3 is TGTGCCACCAGGGGACGGACAGGTTGGGACTATGGCTACACCTTC. The encoded protein is CATRGRTGWDYGYTF.

The V and J genes are TRBV5-1 and TRBJ1-2; D gene unclear. This CDR3 is 14 amino acids long. V gave up 0 bases and J gave up 3 bases, with 9 bases separating them. The germline V gene has CDR1 SGHRS and CDR2 YFSETQ. The CDR3 nucleotides are TGCGCCAGCAGCTTGGATGAAGTCGACTATGGCTACACCTTC. It codes for CASSLDEVDYGYTF.

CDR3 DNA: TGTGCCAGCAGCTTATATGCCGGGGAAAAACTGTTTTTT. Protein: CASSLYAGEKLFF. V is TRBV13 and J is TRBJ1-4; D remains ambiguous. Trimming took off 2 bases at V and 8 bases at J, with 9 bases between the two ends. Germline CDR1 reads PRHDT; CDR2 reads FYEKMQ (reference sequence). CDR3 size: 13 residues.

The chain has TRBV28 and TRBJ1-5; D perhaps matches TRBD1 (5 bases). The V and J ends lost 6 bases and 4 bases respectively, with 16 bases between them. Germline V CDR1 and CDR2: MDHEN, SYDVKM. CDR3 length equals 15 residues. The CDR3 loop is CASRTLTAVNQPQHF. The CDR3 DNA follows: TGTGCCAGCAGGACGTTGACAGCTGTAAATCAGCCCCAGCATTTT. The full variable domain, rest sourced from reference TRBV28 and TRBJ1-5, is DVKVTQSSRYLVKRTGEKVFLECVQDMDHENMFWYRQDPGLGLRLIYFSYDVKMKEKGDIPEGYSVSREKKERFSLILESASTNQTSMYLCASRTLTAVNQPQHFGDGTRLSIL.

The chain carries TRBV6-5 and TRBJ1-5; D perhaps matches TRBD1 (5 bases). Germline V gives CDR1 MNHEY, CDR2 SVGAGI. Trimming cost V 10 bases and J 3 bases, with 19 bases left between them. This CDR3 has 15 amino acids. Here the CDR3 reads CANSTGTVNNQPQHF. CDR3 sequence (DNA): TGTGCCAACAGCACCGGGACGGTGAACAATCAGCCCCAGCATTTT.

The chain combines TRBV19 with TRBJ2-1; TRBD2 matches 11 bases. Looked up from germline, CDR1 is LNHDA and CDR2 is SQIVND (reference sequence). The CDR3 is 15 residues long. Unmatched junction bases numbered 1, after V lost 4 bases and J lost 2 bases. The CDR3 region is CASSKLAGAYNEQFF. Here the CDR3 DNA reads TGTGCCAGTAGTAAACTAGCGGGGGCCTACAATGAGCAGTTCTTC.

CDR3 amino acids: CASRYIAGGPDTQYF. The CDR3 DNA is TGTGCCAGCAGGTACATAGCGGGAGGGCCAGATACGCAGTATTTT. The V call is TRBV2, the J call TRBJ2-3; TRBD2 matches 11 bases. Germline V gene data show CDR1 as SNHLY and CDR2 as FYNNEI. With V trimmed by 6 bases and J by 4 bases, 6 bases remained unmatched. This CDR3 comprises 15 residues.

This clone was seen once. The chain has TRBV30 and TRBJ2-7; 9 bases are a match to TRBD1. Trimming took 1 base from V and 5 from J; bases not matched to a gene: 12. The CDR3 runs to 16 residues. Germline values: CDR1 GTSNPN, CDR2 SVGIG (reference sequence). Here the CDR3 reads CAWSAHLRTGEHEQYF. DNA of the CDR3: TGTGCCTGGAGTGCCCACCTCCGGACAGGGGAACACGAGCAGTACTTC.

In the case of this clone: At one boundary the junction diverges from the germline segment, which might be a read error. The J gene is TRBJ2-2, the V gene TRBV7-7; D uncertain. This CDR3 is built from 14 residues. Germline lookup yields CDR1 SSHAT and CDR2 FNYEAQ (reference sequence). The DNA of the CDR3 is TGTGCTAGCAGACACACAGCGAACACCGGGGAGCTGTTTTTT. Its protein is CASRHTANTGELFF.

The chain carries TRBV7-2 and TRBJ2-5; 12 bases line up with TRBD2. The ends lost 1 base at V and 5 bases at J; junction bases unmatched: 5. Germline CDR1 SGHTA, CDR2 FQGNSA. This CDR3 is 16 amino acids long. The CDR3 is CASSLGLAGGLETQYF. The CDR3 DNA sequence: TGTGCCAGCAGCTTAGGTCTAGCGGGAGGGCTGGAGACCCAGTACTTC.

V and J are TRBV19 and TRBJ1-5; 7 bases map to TRBD1. Trimming took 7 bases from V and 1 from J; bases not matched to a gene: 1. There are 13 residues in the CDR3. In germline, CDR1 is LNHDA, CDR2 SQIVND (reference sequence). The CDR3 region is CASTGGSNQPQHF. The CDR3 DNA is TGTGCCAGTACAGGGGGAAGCAATCAGCCCCAGCATTTT.

This clone was observed a handful of times. The J gene is TRBJ1-2, the V gene TRBV5-6; 7 bases line up with TRBD1. The trim removed 2 bases at V and 8 bases at J, leaving 12 bases unmatched. This CDR3 has 15 amino acids. In germline, CDR1 is SGHDT, CDR2 YYEEEE. For the CDR3, the DNA is TGTGCCAGCAGCTTCACAGGAACAGGGGTATCGGGCTACACCTTC. Residues: CASSFTGTGVSGYTF.

J is TRBJ2-7 and V is TRBV10-2; no clear D gene. This CDR3 is built from 14 residues. The ends were cut back, 0 bases at V and 0 bases at J, with 6 bases in the middle. Germline loops: CDR1 WSHSY, CDR2 SAAADI. CDR3 sequence: CASSESALSYEQYF. CDR3 nucleotides: TGCGCCAGCAGTGAGTCTGCGCTCTCCTACGAGCAGTACTTC.

V usage is TRBV6-6 and J usage is TRBJ1-2, with TRBD1 matching 7 bases. Per the germline V gene, CDR1 is MNHNY and CDR2 is SVGAGI (reference sequence). With 6 bases clipped from V and 5 bases from J, the junction kept 6 bases outside the gene matches. The CDR3 contains 13 residues. The CDR3 loop reads CASRQDRDYGYTF. The CDR3 DNA follows: TGTGCCAGCAGACAAGACAGGGATTATGGCTACACCTTC.

This chain uses TRBV5-1 with TRBJ2-5; the D gene could be TRBD1 or TRBD2 (5 bases each). Germline V gives CDR1 SGHRS, CDR2 YFSETQ. The germline V and J ends were trimmed by 0 bases and 11 bases, with 14 bases remaining between them. This CDR3 is 13 amino acids long. The CDR3 DNA sequence: TGCGCCAGCAGCTTGGGGCTAGAAGGGGAGCAGTACTTC. It yields the protein CASSLGLEGEQYF.

V is TRBV28 and J is TRBJ1-2, with a tentative D call TRBD1 (5 bases). The CDR3 contains 13 residues. Germline V gene data show CDR1 as MDHEN and CDR2 as SYDVKM. V lost 6 bases and J lost 7, with 15 bases in between. CDR3 sequence: CASRGDPDRGYTF. CDR3 coding DNA: TGTGCCAGCAGGGGGGACCCAGACCGTGGCTACACCTTC.

The CDR3 protein is CASSLQGVYGYTF. In DNA form, the CDR3 reads TGTGCCAGCAGCCTGCAGGGAGTGTATGGCTACACCTTC. The chain recombines TRBV6-5 with TRBJ1-2; a possible D gene is TRBD1 (5 bases). This CDR3 spans 13 amino acids. The V end lost 6 bases, the J end lost 5 bases, and 13 bases lay between the germline ends. CDR1 and CDR2 (germline): MNHEY, SVGAGI.

The rearrangement joins TRBV13 to TRBJ2-7, with 11 bases aligning to TRBD2. Germline CDR1 and CDR2: PRHDT and FYEKMQ (reference sequence). Trimming at V came to 4 bases and at J to 6 bases, leaving 5 bases not matched to a gene. The CDR3 loop spans 14 amino acids. CDR3 DNA: TGTGCCAGCAGCTCCGGGACTAGCGGATCCGAGCAGTACTTC. It codes for CASSSGTSGSEQYF. Based on the CDR3 plus reference TRBV13 and TRBJ2-7, the full variable domain is AAGVIQSPRHLIKEKRETATLKCYPIPRHDTVYWYQQGPGQDPQFLISFYEKMQSDKGSIPDRFSAQQFSDYHSELNMSSLELGDSALYFCASSSGTSGSEQYFGPGTRLTVT.

The chain recombines TRBV5-5 with TRBJ1-1, with D unresolved. Germline CDR1 and CDR2: SGHKS and YYEKEE (reference sequence). V gave up 6 bases and J gave up 0 bases, with 9 bases separating them. This CDR3 contains 13 residues. The CDR3 here is CASMAGLNTEAFF. CDR3 in DNA: TGTGCCAGCATGGCTGGGTTGAACACTGAAGCTTTCTTT.

The chain employs TRBV11-3 and TRBJ2-2; D is perhaps TRBD1 (5 bases). V lost 4 bases and J lost 1, with 13 bases in between. CDR1 SGHNT and CDR2 YENEEA come from the germline V gene. The CDR3 totals 16 residues. The DNA of the CDR3 is TGTGCCAGCAGCTCTAGTCCGACAGAGAACACCGGGGAGCTGTTTTTT. This translates into CASSSSPTENTGELFF. The full variable domain, with the rest looked up from reference TRBV11-3 and TRBJ2-2, is EAGVVQSPRYKIIEKKQPVAFWCNPISGHNTLYWYLQNLGQGPELLIRYENEEAVDDSQLPKDRFSAERLKGVDSTLKIQPAELGDSAVYLCASSSSPTENTGELFFGEGSRLTVL.

This clone is a singleton in its sample. This chain links TRBV19 with TRBJ2-7; no reliable D call. The CDR3 sequence is 14 residues long. Germline V gene sequence: CDR1 LNHDA, CDR2 SQIVND (reference sequence). V was trimmed by 7 bases and J by 3 bases, leaving 16 bases between them. The CDR3 DNA reads TGTGCCAGTAAAAGGGAACAACGCAACTACGAGCAGTACTTC. Protein sequence: CASKREQRNYEQYF.

This chain joins TRBV28 and TRBJ2-1; the D gene is possibly TRBD2 (5 bases). V lost 6 bases, J lost 5 bases, and 14 bases lay in between. This CDR3 region has 14 residues. Germline CDR1 MDHEN, CDR2 SYDVKM. The chain's CDR3 is CASRVSRADNEQFF. DNA of the CDR3: TGTGCCAGCAGGGTCTCCCGAGCGGACAATGAGCAGTTCTTC. Variable domain in full (rest from reference TRBV28 and TRBJ2-1): DVKVTQSSRYLVKRTGEKVFLECVQDMDHENMFWYRQDPGLGLRLIYFSYDVKMKEKGDIPEGYSVSREKKERFSLILESASTNQTSMYLCASRVSRADNEQFFGPGTRLTVL.

The genes are TRBV4-2 and TRBJ2-7, with D perhaps TRBD2 (7 bases). CDR3 size: 15 residues. With 1 base removed from V and 4 bases from J, the gap between germline ends came to 14 bases. Germline V lookup: CDR1 LGHNA, CDR2 YNFKEQ. The CDR3 sequence: CASSQGGGPEYEQYF. DNA of the CDR3: TGTGCCAGCAGCCAAGGGGGGGGCCCCGAATACGAGCAGTACTTC.

V usage is TRBV7-6 and J usage is TRBJ1-1; no definite D call. The V end lost 2 bases, the J end lost 2 bases, and 9 bases lay between the germline ends. CDR3 length equals 14 residues. Germline V gene data show CDR1 as SGHVS and CDR2 as FNYEAQ. CDR3 region: CASSLSESNTEAFF. The CDR3 coding sequence is TGTGCCAGCAGCTTATCCGAATCTAACACTGAAGCTTTCTTT.